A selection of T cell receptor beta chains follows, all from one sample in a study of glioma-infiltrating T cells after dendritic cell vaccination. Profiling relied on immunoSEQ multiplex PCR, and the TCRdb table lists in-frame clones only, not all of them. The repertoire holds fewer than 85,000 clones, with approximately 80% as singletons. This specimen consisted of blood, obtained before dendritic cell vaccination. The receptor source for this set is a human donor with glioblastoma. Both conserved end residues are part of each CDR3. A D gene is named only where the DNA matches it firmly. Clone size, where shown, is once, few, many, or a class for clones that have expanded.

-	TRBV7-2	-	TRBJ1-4	CASSPDSYNEKLFF	TGTGCCAGCAGCCCTGACAGCTACAATGAAAAACTGTTTTTT
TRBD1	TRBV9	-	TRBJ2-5	CASSVVGTEETQYF	TGTGCCAGCAGCGTAGTGGGGACAGAAGAGACCCAGTACTTC
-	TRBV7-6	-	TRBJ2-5	CASSLAVAGGETQYF	TGTGCCAGCAGCTTAGCGGTTGCCGGGGGAGAGACCCAGTACTTC
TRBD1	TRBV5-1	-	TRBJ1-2	CASSPGQDIANYGYTF	TGCGCCAGCAGTCCGGGACAGGATATCGCTAACTATGGCTACACCTTC
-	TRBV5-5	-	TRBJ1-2	CASSLAYGYYGYTF	TGTGCCAGCAGCTTGGCTTACGGGTACTATGGCTACACCTTC
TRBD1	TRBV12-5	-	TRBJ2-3	CASGLGQGGFPTSTDTQYF	TGTGCTAGTGGCCTGGGACAGGGAGGATTCCCCACTAGCACAGATACGCAGTATTTT
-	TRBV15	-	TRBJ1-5	CATSRSVQIRPQHF	TGTGCCACCAGCAGAAGCGTCCAGATTCGGCCCCAGCATTTT
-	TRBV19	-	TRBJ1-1	CASSTQRQVMNTEAFF	TGTGCCAGTAGTACCCAGCGGCAAGTCATGAACACTGAAGCTTTCTTT
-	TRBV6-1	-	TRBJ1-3	CASSEGLTRLSGNTIYF	TGTGCCAGCAGTGAGGGCCTTACTAGGCTCTCTGGAAACACCATATATTTT
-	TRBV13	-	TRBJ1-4	CASSRRTDGGEKLFF	TGTGCCAGCAGCCGGCGGACAGACGGAGGTGAAAAACTGTTTTTT
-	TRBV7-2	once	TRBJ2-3	CASSYRWTDTQYF	TGTGCCAGCAGTTACAGGTGGACAGATACGCAGTATTTT
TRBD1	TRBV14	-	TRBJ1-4	CASSPTRTGGGEKLFF	TGTGCCAGCAGCCCCACGAGGACAGGGGGGGGTGAAAAACTGTTTTTT
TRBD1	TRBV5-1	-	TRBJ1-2	CASREGQLDYGYTF	TGCGCCAGCCGGGAGGGACAGTTGGACTATGGCTACACCTTC
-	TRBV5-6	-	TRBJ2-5	CASSLESGVRETQYF	TGTGCCAGCAGCTTGGAGTCAGGGGTCAGGGAGACCCAGTACTTC
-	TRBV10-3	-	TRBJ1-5	CAISEGGYGNQPQHF	TGTGCCATCAGTGAAGGAGGGTATGGCAATCAGCCCCAGCATTTT
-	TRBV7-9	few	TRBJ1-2	CASSLLFPPRGQDYGYTF	TGTGCCAGCAGCCTCCTCTTTCCCCCGCGGGGCCAGGACTATGGCTACACCTTC
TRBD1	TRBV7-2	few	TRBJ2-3	CASSLVWTGGSGATDTQYF	TGTGCCAGCAGCTTAGTATGGACAGGGGGGTCTGGGGCCACAGATACGCAGTATTTT
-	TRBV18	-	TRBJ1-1	CASSGGALRMNTEAFF	TGTGCCAGCTCTGGGGGGGCCTTGCGCATGAACACTGAAGCTTTCTTT
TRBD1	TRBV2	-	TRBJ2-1	CASSAEGALEQFF	TGTGCCAGCTCCGCCGAGGGGGCATTGGAGCAGTTCTTC
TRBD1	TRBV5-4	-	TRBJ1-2	CASSLGSGGTGYTF	TGTGCCAGCAGCTTGGGGTCAGGGGGGACGGGCTACACCTTC
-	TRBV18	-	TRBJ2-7	CASSPLDYYEQYF	TGTGCCAGCTCACCCCTCGACTACTACGAGCAGTACTTC
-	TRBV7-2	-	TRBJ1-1	CASSLVGGVGGEAFF	TGTGCCAGCAGCTTAGTTGGGGGAGTGGGGGGAGAAGCTTTCTTT
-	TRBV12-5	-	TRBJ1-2	CASGLVSGDDGYTF	TGTGCTAGTGGTTTGGTCTCAGGGGATGATGGCTACACCTTC
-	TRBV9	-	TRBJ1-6	CASSVADAGNSPLHF	TGTGCCAGCAGCGTAGCTGACGCAGGGAATTCACCCCTCCACTTT
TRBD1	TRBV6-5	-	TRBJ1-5	CASSETGAAQPQHF	TGTGCCAGCTCTGAGACAGGGGCGGCTCAGCCCCAGCATTTT
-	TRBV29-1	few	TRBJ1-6	CSVSRGHNSPLHF	TGCAGCGTTTCCAGGGGTCATAATTCACCCCTCCACTTT
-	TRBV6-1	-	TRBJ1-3	CASSVQGQPGNTIYF	TGTGCCAGCAGTGTTCAGGGGCAGCCTGGAAACACCATATATTTT
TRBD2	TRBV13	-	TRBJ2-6	CASSLGGGSSGANVLTF	TGTGCCAGCAGCTTAGGGGGGGGGAGCTCTGGGGCCAACGTCCTGACTTTC
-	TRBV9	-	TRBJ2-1	CASSVGIMTTGTVGEQFF	TGTGCCAGCAGCGTAGGAATTATGACGACAGGTACAGTGGGGGAGCAGTTCTTC
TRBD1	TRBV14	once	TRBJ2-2	CASSWGQGANTGELFF	TGTGCCAGCAGCTGGGGACAGGGGGCGAACACCGGGGAGCTGTTTTTT
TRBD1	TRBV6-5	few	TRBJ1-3	CASSWTGTGSGNTIYF	TGTGCCAGCAGTTGGACAGGGACAGGCTCTGGAAACACCATATATTTT
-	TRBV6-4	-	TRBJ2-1	CASSLDGSSYNEQFF	TGTGCCAGCAGCCTGGACGGGAGCTCCTACAATGAGCAGTTCTTC
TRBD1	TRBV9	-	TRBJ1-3	CPGTGSGNTIYF	TGCCCTGGGACAGGGTCTGGAAACACCATATATTTT
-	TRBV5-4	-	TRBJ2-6	CASSFFTGAGANVLTF	TGTGCCAGCAGCTTTTTTACGGGTGCTGGGGCCAACGTCCTGACTTTC
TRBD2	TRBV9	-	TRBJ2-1	CASVRTILAGTCNEQFF	TGTGCCAGCGTACGTACCATACTAGCGGGAACATGCAATGAGCAGTTCTTC
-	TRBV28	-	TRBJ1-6	CASRKRDLHF	TGTGCCAGCAGGAAGAGGGATCTCCACTTT
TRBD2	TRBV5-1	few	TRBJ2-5	CASRGTSGQETQYF	TGCGCCAGCCGGGGGACTAGCGGCCAAGAGACCCAGTACTTC
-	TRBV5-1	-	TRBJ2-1	CASSPLGQGWDEQFF	TGCGCCAGCAGCCCGCTAGGGCAGGGCTGGGATGAGCAGTTCTTC
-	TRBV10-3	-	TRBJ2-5	CAIRGGGEGAKTQYF	TGTGCCATCAGGGGCGGCGGGGAAGGGGCAAAGACCCAGTACTTC
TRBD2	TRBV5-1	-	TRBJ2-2	CASRPSGGANTGELFF	TGCGCCAGCAGACCTAGCGGGGGCGCGAACACCGGGGAGCTGTTTTTT
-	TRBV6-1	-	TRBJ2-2	CASSPGTLGTGELFF	TGTGCCAGCAGCCCCGGGACACTGGGAACCGGGGAGCTGTTTTTT
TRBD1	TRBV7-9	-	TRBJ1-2	CASSHDVYRGQHGYTF	TGTGCCAGCAGCCATGACGTTTACAGGGGGCAGCATGGCTACACCTTC
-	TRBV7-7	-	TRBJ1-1	CASSLALQFSGTEAFF	TGTGCTAGCAGCTTAGCGCTCCAGTTTTCGGGCACTGAAGCTTTCTTT
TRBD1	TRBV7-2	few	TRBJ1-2	CASSSTGVLTGGYTF	TGTGCCAGCAGCTCGACAGGGGTCCTCACTGGCGGCTACACCTTC
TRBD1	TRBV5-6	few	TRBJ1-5	CASSRTGGNQPQHF	TGTGCCAGCAGCCGAACAGGGGGCAATCAGCCCCAGCATTTT
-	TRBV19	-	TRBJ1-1	CASKPQTGVNTEAFF	TGTGCCAGTAAACCTCAGACAGGAGTAAACACTGAAGCTTTCTTT
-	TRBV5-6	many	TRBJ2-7	CASSSTGFYEQYF	TGTGCCAGCAGCTCCACAGGGTTCTACGAGCAGTACTTC
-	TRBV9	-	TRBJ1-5	CASSVGGVGNQPQHF	TGTGCCAGCAGCGTAGGCGGGGTTGGGAATCAGCCCCAGCATTTT
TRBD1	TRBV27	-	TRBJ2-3	CASSLFSGQGTDTQYF	TGTGCCAGCAGTTTATTTTCGGGACAGGGCACAGATACGCAGTATTTT
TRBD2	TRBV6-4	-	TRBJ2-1	CASSDRLAGDYNEQFF	TGTGCCAGCAGTGACCGGCTAGCGGGGGACTACAATGAGCAGTTCTTC
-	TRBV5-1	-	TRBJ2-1	CASSLGLQSSYNEQFF	TGCGCCAGCAGCTTAGGACTCCAAAGCTCCTACAATGAGCAGTTCTTC
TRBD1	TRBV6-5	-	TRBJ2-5	CASSSSDRAQETQYF	TGTGCCAGCAGTTCCTCGGACAGGGCACAAGAGACCCAGTACTTC